What follows is one T cell receptor (beta chain) and its context. What this receptor recognizes is not known. Per-nucleotide qualities are absent, and no much larger clonotype sits a single base away. Enrolling through a virtual design, the prospective study's participants ranged in age from roughly 18 to 90 years and lived across about two dozen United States geographic areas. To assign participants to cohorts, the prospective study relied on clinical history that participants themselves reported in a screening survey and a study questionnaire. Recovered participants in ImmuneRACE Cohort 3 were defined as having two consecutive negative NP/OP PCR tests, clearance from a healthcare professional, or resolution of symptoms. In the prospective study, whole blood, serum and a nasopharyngeal or oropharyngeal swab were collected from each participant by mobile phlebotomists. Prospective study participants could optionally give additional blood draws and questionnaires over an approximately 2-month period. Before DNA extraction, prospective study blood samples were shipped either frozen or at room temperature.

These data come from a study of blood T cell repertoires in COVID-19 (dated by TCRdb to between 2020 and 2021). In the study overall: The collaborator samples originated in the United States, Italy and Spain and spanned the acute and convalescent phases of COVID-19. The repertoires were made available in a free public database intended to serve as a resource for research on the immune response to SARS-CoV-2. Nearly every sample came with metadata listing a de-identified subject ID, COVID-19 status, age in years and sex. Where HLA class I and class II types were available, the types were taken from metadata supplied by the sample provider, not from assay-based typing. The prospective study material was composed of cDNA or gDNA derived from T cells, B-cell-depleted T cells, or PBMCs. Samples were obtained from the ongoing ImmuneRACE study (first 160 participants) and from about 1,300 subjects provided by 6 global collaborators. Subjects who had been exposed to COVID-19, were actively infected with it, or had recovered from it provided the deeply sampled blood TCRbeta repertoires that made up the dataset. Study-wide findings and limitations: Clinical and demographic metadata were provided uncurated, with the amount varying by source and participant.

TCRbeta CDR3 regions were amplified from genomic DNA using the immunoSEQ Assay, a bias-controlled multiplex PCR. As for the original processing: The number of nucleated cells in each sample was estimated from the amplification of reference gene primers within the assay. To quantify the absolute abundance of each unique TCRbeta CDR3 rearrangement, sequence reads were collapsed and filtered. For each sample, productive Simpson clonality was calculated as the square root of Simpson's diversity index across productive rearrangements. In its TCRdb copy, this immuneACCESS table keeps in-frame sequences only and misses some clones. Where compared with another copy, unresolved V genes explain less than half of these, and the others have no known cause. V, J and clone size are taken as reported in that table, and D and trimming were inferred from the DNA itself. The sample table lists approximately 280,000 clones, approximately 89% of them with a count of one. Jointly, the top ten make up under 3% of the sample.

Sequencing was done on a sample of PBMCs or T cells enriched from blood (not recorded which). The TCR sequence derives from a woman between 18 and 30 years old who had recovered from COVID-19.

The CDR3 protein sequence reads: CSASLYEQYF. The DNA is TGCAGTGCTAGCCTCTACGAGCAGTACTTC. The V and J segments used are TRBV20-1 and TRBJ2-7, with the D gene too uncertain to name. CDR1 is given as DFQATT and CDR2 as SNEGSKA, both from the germline V gene (reference sequence). The CDR3, cysteine through phenylalanine, is 10 amino acids long. Only the CDR3 portion is preserved as DNA: 30 bases, with reading frame beginning at the first base. Trimming costs V 3 bases and J 3 bases, and their ends lie 3 bases apart.